Shown below are 15 T cell receptor beta chains from a single sample sequenced in a study of vaccination effects on CD4 cells after COVID-19 (dated by TCRdb to between 2020 and 2023). Antigens of these TCRs are unknown. After more than nine days of culture, CD4+ T cells were isolated with the EasySep CD4+ T cell isolation kit. To prepare the library, the immunoSEQ multiplex PCR assay was applied. TCRdb carries this immuneACCESS record with in-frame sequences only. Its versions omit some clonotypes, under half of them owing to an unresolved V gene in the studies checked, with the rest unexplained. This sample has 40,000 to 60,000 clones in its table, and approximately 74% of those were observed once. The ten most abundant clones make up just over 8.5% of the sample. The sample in question was CD4+ T cells from PBMCs cultured without peptide, obtained before COVID-19 vaccination. Every receptor here comes from a human donor who had a prior SARS-CoV-2 infection.

The chain recombines TRBV3-1 (or the pseudogene TRBV3-2) with TRBJ2-1, with D unclear. Germline assignment: CDR1 LGHDT and CDR2 YNNKEL (reference sequence). The CDR3 runs to 13 residues. V gave up 3 bases and J gave up 5 bases, with 8 bases separating them. CDR3 bases: TGTGCCAGCAGCCACCTTGGCGACAATGAGCAGTTCTTC. Translated, it gives CASSHLGDNEQFF.

This clone turned up a few times. The V gene is TRBV12-3 or TRBV12-4, the J gene TRBJ1-5; no definite D call. Trimming removed 5 bases at V and 4 bases at J, with 9 bases between. There are 13 residues in the CDR3. CDR3 bases: TGTGCCAGCAGTCCCGGGAGAAATCAGCCCCAGCATTTT. The encoded protein is CASSPGRNQPQHF.

The chain joins TRBV2 to TRBJ2-3; TRBD1 aligns across 7 bases. The germline V gene has CDR1 SNHLY and CDR2 FYNNEI. Losses at the gene ends were 6 bases for V and 2 bases for J; bases not matched to a gene: 14. This CDR3 comprises 17 residues. The CDR3 coding sequence is TGTGCCAGCAGGAGAGGGACAGCAAACCGTCTCACAGATACGCAGTATTTT. This sequence encodes CASRRGTANRLTDTQYF.

The chain employs TRBV7-9 and TRBJ2-2, with 11 bases aligning to TRBD2. This CDR3 region has 16 residues. Germline CDR1 SEHNR, CDR2 FQNEAQ (reference sequence). V lost 0 bases and J lost 7; bases outside the gene matches: 4. Here the CDR3 DNA reads TGTGCCAGCAGCTTAGCACTAGCGGGAGATATCGGGGAGCTGTTTTTT. This codes for CASSLALAGDIGELFF. Filled out from reference TRBV7-9 and TRBJ2-2, the complete variable domain reads DTGVSQNPRHKITKRGQNVTFRCDPISEHNRLYWYRQTLGQGPEFLTYFQNEAQLEKSRLLSDRFSAERPKGSFSTLEIQRTEQGDSAMYLCASSLALAGDIGELFFGEGSRLTVL.

The rearrangement joins TRBV2 to TRBJ1-6, with TRBD1 as a possible D gene (5 bases). This CDR3 is 14 amino acids long. Deletions cut 8 bases from V and 10 bases from J, with 18 bases between. Germline loops: CDR1 SNHLY, CDR2 FYNNEI. The CDR3 sequence is CASLNIRGGSPLHF. CDR3 nucleotides: TGTGCCAGCCTCAACATCCGTGGGGGATCACCCCTCCACTTT.

The chain carries TRBV9 and TRBJ2-2; D is perhaps TRBD1 (6 bases). Trimming stripped 4 bases from V and 7 bases from J, with 14 bases between. Germline V gene data show CDR1 as SGDLS and CDR2 as YYNGEE. The CDR3 runs 14 residues. Here the CDR3 DNA reads TGTGCCAGCAGCCCGGACAGACTTTACGGGGAGCTGTTTTTT. Translated: CASSPDRLYGELFF.

The CDR3 DNA reads TGTGCCAGCAGCTCTCGGGGACAGGTGAACACTGAAGCTTTCTTT. Translated, it gives CASSSRGQVNTEAFF. This chain joins TRBV7-8 and TRBJ1-1; the match to TRBD1 covers 8 bases. Germline assignment: CDR1 SGHVS and CDR2 FQNEAQ. The ends lost 4 bases at V and 0 bases at J; junction bases unmatched: 4. The CDR3 length is 15 residues.

V and J are TRBV7-2 and TRBJ1-5; 7 bases align to TRBD1. Trimming at V came to 5 bases and at J to 0 bases, leaving 4 bases not matched to a gene. CDR3 size: 15 residues. The germline gives CDR1 SGHTA, CDR2 FQGNSA. The CDR3 DNA is TGTGCCAGCAGCCCACAGGGGCATAGCAATCAGCCCCAGCATTTT. Residues: CASSPQGHSNQPQHF.

CDR3 bases: TGCGCCAGCCGAACCGGGGCCCTGTCGGGGGGAGAGACCCAGTACTTC. It specifies CASRTGALSGGETQYF. J is TRBJ2-5 and V is TRBV5-1; TRBD2 matches 7 bases. Trimming at V came to 7 bases and at J to 4 bases, leaving 16 bases not matched to a gene. Germline V gene sequence: CDR1 SGHRS, CDR2 YFSETQ. The CDR3 length is 16 residues.

The chain couples TRBV4-3 to TRBJ2-6; 7 bases line up with TRBD1. Germline trimming cut 4 bases from V and 4 bases from J; bases unmatched to any gene: 4. Germline CDR1 LGHNA, CDR2 YSLEER. This CDR3 contains 15 residues. The CDR3 here is CASSPTGAGANVLTF. For the CDR3, the DNA is TGCGCCAGCAGCCCAACAGGGGCCGGGGCCAACGTCCTGACTTTC.

The V call is TRBV5-4, the J call TRBJ2-1, with TRBD1 matching 7 bases. The V and J ends lost 4 bases and 0 bases, in that order; junction bases with no gene match: 7. In germline, CDR1 is SGHNT, CDR2 YYREEE (reference sequence). The CDR3 extends over 16 amino acids. CDR3 in amino acids: CASSKGRDSSYNEQFF. DNA for the CDR3: TGTGCCAGCAGCAAGGGTCGGGACAGCTCCTACAATGAGCAGTTCTTC.

The CDR3 spells CASSLRFDRVADTQYF. CDR3 DNA sequence: TGTGCCAGCAGCTTAAGGTTCGACAGGGTCGCAGATACGCAGTATTTT. The J gene is TRBJ2-3, the V gene TRBV7-2; 7 bases line up with TRBD1. This CDR3 contains 16 residues. Germline values: CDR1 SGHTA, CDR2 FQGNSA. J gave up 4 bases and V 2 bases, and 9 bases lay outside the gene matches.

The chain uses TRBV27 and TRBJ2-7; D might be TRBD1 or TRBD2, each matching 7 bases. Trimming stripped 3 bases from V and 3 bases from J, with 15 bases between. The V gene's germline CDR1 is MNHEY and CDR2 SMNVEV (reference sequence). The CDR3 loop spans 15 amino acids. CDR3 DNA sequence: TGTGCCAGCAGTTTTAACAGGGGAGGGGGCTACGAGCAGTACTTC. It translates to CASSFNRGGGYEQYF.

The chain carries TRBV11-1 and TRBJ1-2, with D uncertain. V lost 1 base, J lost 8 bases, and 11 bases lay in between. This CDR3 region has 13 residues. Germline-derived CDR1 and CDR2 are SGHAT and FQDESV (reference sequence). The CDR3, as DNA: TGTGCCAGCAGCTTAGAAGCCCGGCGCGGCTACACCTTC. Translation: CASSLEARRGYTF. The variable domain in full, with the rest retrieved from reference TRBV11-1 and TRBJ1-2, is EAEVAQSPRYKITEKSQAVAFWCDPISGHATLYWYRQILGQGPELLVQFQDESVVDDSQLPKDRFSAERLKGVDSTLKIQPAELGDSAMYLCASSLEARRGYTFGSGTRLTVV.

The chain combines TRBV30 with TRBJ2-5, with no clear D. Trimming left V 5 bases short and J 4 bases short, with 11 bases between. The germline V gene has CDR1 GTSNPN and CDR2 SVGIG (reference sequence). The CDR3 is 12 residues long. The CDR3 spells CAWGSRGETQYF. The DNA of the CDR3 is TGTGCCTGGGGCAGTAGAGGAGAGACCCAGTACTTC.